The 26 T cell receptor beta chains in this list originate from one sample, sequenced in a study of T cells in Graves' hyperthyroidism and ophthalmopathy. TCR beta CDR3 regions were amplified from RNA transcripts. When the TCR CDR3 underwent first-round RT-PCR, the HTBI primer set was used. A single record per CDR3 protein comes from TCRdb applying MiXCR to the multiplex PCR reads. This sample carries over 150,000 distinct CDR3 sequences, about 15% of them seen once, and the ten largest clones take about 56%. The sample consisted of blood. These receptors all come from a woman aged 50 to 65 with Graves' hyperthyroidism.

This clonotype was seen more than once but under ten times. The chain has TRBV6-1 and TRBJ2-1; 8 bases fit TRBD2. CDR1 MNHNS and CDR2 SASEGT come from the germline V gene. CDR3 length equals 15 residues. The junction had 8 bases not matched to a gene; V was cut back by 5 bases and J by 5 bases. The CDR3 region has the DNA TGTGCCAGCAGTATCCTTAGCGGGGACAACAATGAGCAGTTCTTC. This sequence encodes CASSILSGDNNEQFF.

This clonotype was counted at least ten times. This chain links TRBV12-3 or TRBV12-4 with TRBJ2-3; TRBD1 might be the D (6 bases). CDR3 size: 13 residues. Trimming shortened V by 6 bases and J by 6 bases, and 13 bases separated the two germline ends. For the CDR3, the DNA is TGTGCCAGCAGACCCACAGGGACGGATACGCAGTATTTT. Its translation: CASRPTGTDTQYF.

This clonotype has a count of ten or more. The V and J genes are TRBV5-1 and TRBJ2-1; TRBD2 aligns across 8 bases. The CDR3 spans 16 residues. The germline V gene has CDR1 SGHRS and CDR2 YFSETQ. V lost 0 bases to trimming and J lost 0 bases; unmatched junction nucleotides: 2. The CDR3 DNA is TGCGCCAGCAGCTTGGATAGCGGGATCTCCTACAATGAGCAGTTCTTC. Encoded protein: CASSLDSGISYNEQFF.

This clonotype was detected a few times. This chain uses TRBV12-3 or TRBV12-4 with TRBJ1-2; 7 nucleotides line up with TRBD1. The CDR3 has 15 amino acids. V lost 1 base to trimming and J lost 10 bases; unmatched junction nucleotides: 12. This CDR3 reads CASSLDPSYDRDYTF. The CDR3 nucleotides are TGTGCCAGCAGTTTAGACCCCAGCTACGACAGGGACTACACCTTC.

The rearrangement joins TRBV15 to TRBJ1-5, with 7 bases identical to TRBD1. V was clipped by 3 bases and J by 2 bases; unmatched bases: 13. Germline CDR1 LNHNV, CDR2 YYDKDF (reference sequence). This CDR3 region has 18 residues. The CDR3 region is CATSRGFTGERGNQPQHF. The CDR3, as DNA: TGTGCCACCAGCAGGGGCTTTACAGGGGAGAGGGGCAATCAGCCCCAGCATTTT.

This chain links TRBV6-1 with TRBJ1-2, with D possibly matching TRBD1 (5 bases). CDR1 and CDR2 (germline): MNHNS, SASEGT. CDR3 length: 13 amino acids. V was clipped by 5 bases and J by 8 bases, with 15 bases between them. The CDR3 DNA sequence: TGTGCCAGCAGTCAATTAGGGGCGGAGGGCTACACCTTC. Translating it yields CASSQLGAEGYTF.

The table lists this clonotype with many counts. The chain employs TRBV9 and TRBJ2-1; D is unresolved. This CDR3 has 13 amino acids. Per the germline V gene, CDR1 is SGDLS and CDR2 is YYNGEE. The V and J ends lost 2 bases and 5 bases respectively, with 8 bases between them. This CDR3 reads CASSVDVNNEQFF. The DNA of the CDR3 is TGTGCCAGCAGCGTTGACGTAAACAATGAGCAGTTCTTC. The whole variable domain, remainder taken from reference TRBV9 and TRBJ2-1, is DSGVTQTPKHLITATGQRVTLRCSPRSGDLSVYWYQQSLDQGLQFLIQYYNGEERAKGNILERFSAQQFPDLHSELNLSSLELGDSALYFCASSVDVNNEQFFGPGTRLTVL.

This sequence joins TRBV4-2 and TRBJ2-1; 9 bases map to TRBD2. CDR1 is LGHNA and CDR2 is YNFKEQ in the germline V gene. The CDR3 consists of 14 residues. Germline trimming cut 2 bases from V and 9 bases from J; bases unmatched to any gene: 5. The CDR3 region is CASSQSTSGFEQFF. The DNA for the CDR3 is TGTGCCAGCAGCCAATCCACTAGCGGGTTTGAGCAGTTCTTC.

This clonotype has ten or more counts. The chain links TRBV7-9 to TRBJ2-3, with D unresolved. Germline V gives CDR1 SEHNR, CDR2 FQNEAQ (reference sequence). Trimming took 4 bases from V and 2 from J, leaving 19 bases between them. CDR3 length equals 17 residues. CDR3 loop: CASSSSRYEKTTDTQYF. The CDR3 coding sequence is TGTGCCAGCAGCTCGTCTCGCTACGAAAAAACCACAGATACGCAGTATTTT.

V usage is TRBV7-9 and J usage is TRBJ2-7, with a weak D call TRBD2 (5 bases). Germline V gene lookup returns CDR1 SEHNR and CDR2 FQNEAQ (reference sequence). CDR3 size: 12 residues. Trimming took off 5 bases at V and 6 bases at J, with 11 bases between the two ends. For the CDR3, the DNA is TGTGCCAGCAGCCAGGACTTTCGCGAGCAGTACTTC. It yields the protein CASSQDFREQYF. Full variable domain (missing parts from reference TRBV7-9 and TRBJ2-7): DTGVSQNPRHKITKRGQNVTFRCDPISEHNRLYWYRQTLGQGPEFLTYFQNEAQLEKSRLLSDRFSAERPKGSFSTLEIQRTEQGDSAMYLCASSQDFREQYFGPGTRLTVT.

V usage is TRBV7-3 and J usage is TRBJ2-1; D call uncertain. CDR3 length: 13 amino acids. Trimming cost V 1 base and J 5 bases, with 6 bases left between them. Germline loops: CDR1 SGHTA, CDR2 FQGTGA. In nucleotides, the CDR3 is TGTGCCAGCAGCTTAATACTCAACAATGAGCAGTTCTTC. It codes for CASSLILNNEQFF.

This chain links TRBV20-1 with TRBJ2-5; 7 positions match TRBD2. CDR1 and CDR2 from the germline V gene are DFQATT and SNEGSKA (reference sequence). V was pared by 7 bases and J by 5 bases, with 4 bases of the junction left unmatched. This CDR3 contains 11 residues. The CDR3 nucleotides are TGCAGTGAGGCGGGAGAGGAGACCCAGTACTTC. It yields the protein CSEAGEETQYF.

There are many counts of this clonotype. The genes are TRBV20-1 and TRBJ2-3; no reliable D call. Trimming removed 2 bases from V and 0 bases from J, with 18 bases in between. Germline values: CDR1 DFQATT, CDR2 SNEGSKA (reference sequence). The CDR3 length is 17 residues. The CDR3, as DNA: TGCAGTGCTAGACTCGTTGGACGGATTGATAGCACAGATACGCAGTATTTT. Protein sequence: CSARLVGRIDSTDTQYF.

This clonotype showed up many times. The CDR3 nucleotides are TGCAGTGCCCCGGGGAGGGGGGCCTACAATGAGCAGTTCTTC. Translating gives CSAPGRGAYNEQFF. This chain uses TRBV20-1 with TRBJ2-1; the D gene is possibly TRBD2 (7 bases). Germline V gene lookup returns CDR1 DFQATT and CDR2 SNEGSKA (reference sequence). The V end lost 6 bases, the J end lost 2 bases, and 14 bases lay between the germline ends. This CDR3 contains 14 residues.

CDR3 sequence reads: CATRAVYSNQPQHF. For the CDR3, the DNA is TGTGCCACCCGGGCAGTATATAGCAATCAGCCCCAGCATTTT. The gene calls are TRBV2 and TRBJ1-5; D uncertain. The V end was cut by 10 bases, the J end by 0 bases, with 13 bases between. CDR1 is SNHLY, CDR2 FYNNEI, per germline. This CDR3 region has 14 residues.

The rearrangement uses TRBV4-1 and TRBJ1-5; D ambiguous. This CDR3 has 13 amino acids. The V end was cut by 1 base, the J end by 4 bases, with 5 bases between. Germline values: CDR1 MGHRA, CDR2 YSYEKL. The CDR3 reads CASSQVINQPQHF. For the CDR3, the DNA is TGCGCCAGCAGCCAAGTTATTAATCAGCCCCAGCATTTT.

This clonotype was recorded at least ten times. The chain uses TRBV27 and TRBJ2-3, with TRBD2 matching 7 bases. V was clipped by 6 bases and J by 6 bases; unmatched bases: 9. The CDR3 has 14 residues. The germline CDR1 and CDR2 sequences are MNHEY and SMNVEV (reference sequence). The CDR3 here is CASRGLAAWDTQYF. As DNA, the CDR3 is TGTGCCAGCAGAGGTCTAGCGGCCTGGGATACGCAGTATTTT.

This clonotype was seen just once. This sequence joins TRBV7-9 and TRBJ1-4; weak D call: TRBD1 (5 bases). V lost 6 bases, J lost 7 bases, and 15 bases lay in between. CDR1 and CDR2 from the germline V gene are SEHNR and FQNEAQ (reference sequence). The CDR3 has 14 residues. The CDR3 reads CASRPREGLEKLFF. The CDR3 nucleotides read TGTGCCAGCAGACCCCGAGAGGGGCTTGAAAAACTGTTTTTT. The full variable domain, completed using reference TRBV7-9 and TRBJ1-4, is DTGVSQNPRHKITKRGQNVTFRCDPISEHNRLYWYRQTLGQGPEFLTYFQNEAQLEKSRLLSDRFSAERPKGSFSTLEIQRTEQGDSAMYLCASRPREGLEKLFFGSGTQLSVL.

V usage is TRBV5-6 and J usage is TRBJ1-5, with D unresolved. Germline V gene sequence: CDR1 SGHDT, CDR2 YYEEEE. Trimming left V 3 bases short and J 4 bases short, with 11 bases between. The CDR3 extends over 14 amino acids. CDR3 amino acids: CASSSVVGNQPQHF. The CDR3 coding sequence is TGTGCCAGCAGCTCCGTAGTTGGTAATCAGCCCCAGCATTTT.

The table lists this clonotype with many counts. The chain carries TRBV12-3 or TRBV12-4 and TRBJ1-2, with 7 bases identical to TRBD1. Trimming cost V 7 bases and J 6 bases; bases outside gene matches: 8. CDR3 size: 13 residues. The CDR3 protein is CASTSTGRDGYTF. The CDR3 nucleotides read TGTGCCAGCACCTCGACAGGGAGGGATGGCTACACCTTC.

V and J are TRBV9 and TRBJ1-1; TRBD1 is a possible D gene (5 bases). Germline V lookup: CDR1 SGDLS, CDR2 YYNGEE. V lost 5 bases and J lost 4, with 21 bases in between. The CDR3 is made up of 16 amino acids. CDR3: CASSSTGGSTLTEAFF. In nucleotides, the CDR3 is TGTGCCAGCAGTTCAACGGGGGGGAGCACTCTCACTGAAGCTTTCTTT.

This clonotype was counted at least ten times. V usage is TRBV5-1 and J usage is TRBJ2-7, with 9 bases fitting TRBD1. The CDR3 sequence is 14 residues long. The germline gives CDR1 SGHRS, CDR2 YFSETQ. Unmatched junction bases numbered 7, after V lost 3 bases and J lost 6 bases. The CDR3 loop reads CASSYGTGKREQYF. For the CDR3, the DNA is TGCGCCAGCAGCTACGGGACAGGGAAACGCGAGCAGTACTTC.

This clonotype has just one count. This chain joins TRBV28 and TRBJ2-7; unclear D gene. Trimming removed 7 bases at V and 3 bases at J, with 13 bases between. Germline-derived CDR1 and CDR2 are MDHEN and SYDVKM. This CDR3 is 13 amino acids long. CDR3: CASTPSGRYEQYF. CDR3 nucleotide sequence: TGTGCCAGCACCCCCTCCGGGCGCTACGAGCAGTACTTC.

The V and J genes are TRBV6-1 and TRBJ2-3, with a possible D match to TRBD1 (7 bases). CDR3 size: 12 residues. Germline CDR1 and CDR2: MNHNS and SASEGT. Trimming took off 10 bases at V and 5 bases at J, with 13 bases between the two ends. CDR3 nucleotides: TGTGCCACAGGGGGGCTTGGAGATACGCAGTATTTT. This encodes CATGGLGDTQYF.

This chain connects TRBV3-1 to TRBJ2-1; TRBD2 agrees at 13 bases. The CDR3 consists of 15 residues. Germline lookup yields CDR1 LGHDT and CDR2 YNNKEL (reference sequence). Germline trimming cut 6 bases from V and 8 bases from J; bases unmatched to any gene: 7. In nucleotides, the CDR3 is TGTGCCAGCAGGGCGGGACTAGCGGGATTGGATGAGCAGTTCTTC. It specifies CASRAGLAGLDEQFF.

This clonotype was picked up many times. The chain is built from TRBV5-1 and TRBJ2-3; D possibly corresponds to TRBD2 (6 bases). Germline V lookup: CDR1 SGHRS, CDR2 YFSETQ. CDR3 length: 14 residues. V lost 3 bases, J lost 2 bases, and 10 bases lay in between. The CDR3 region has the DNA TGCGCCAGCAGCTACTGGGAGGTCACAGATACGCAGTATTTT. Residues: CASSYWEVTDTQYF. The full variable domain, its missing parts supplied by reference TRBV5-1 and TRBJ2-3, is KAGVTQTPRYLIKTRGQQVTLSCSPISGHRSVSWYQQTPGQGLQFLFEYFSETQRNKGNFPGRFSGRQFSNSRSEMNVSTLELGDSALYLCASSYWEVTDTQYFGPGTRLTVL.